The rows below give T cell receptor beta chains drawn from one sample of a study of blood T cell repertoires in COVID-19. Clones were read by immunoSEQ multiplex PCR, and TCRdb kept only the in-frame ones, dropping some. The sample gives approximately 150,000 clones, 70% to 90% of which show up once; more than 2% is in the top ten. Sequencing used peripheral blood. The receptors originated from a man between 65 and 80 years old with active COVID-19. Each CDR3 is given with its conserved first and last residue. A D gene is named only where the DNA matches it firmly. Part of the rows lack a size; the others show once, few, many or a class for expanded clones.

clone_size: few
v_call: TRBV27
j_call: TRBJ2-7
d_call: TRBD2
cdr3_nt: TGTGCCAGCAGTAAGACTAGCGGGCCCTCCTACGAGCAGTACTTC
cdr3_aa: CASSKTSGPSYEQYF

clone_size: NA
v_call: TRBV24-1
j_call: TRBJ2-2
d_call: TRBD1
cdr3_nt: TGTGCCAGCGAAACCACAGGGGCCACCGGGGAGCTGTTTTTT
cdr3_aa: CASETTGATGELFF

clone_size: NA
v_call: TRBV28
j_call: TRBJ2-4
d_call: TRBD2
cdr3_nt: TGTGCCACCACTCCTCCGGGGCGGGAGTTGAACATTCAGTACTTC
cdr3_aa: CATTPPGRELNIQYF

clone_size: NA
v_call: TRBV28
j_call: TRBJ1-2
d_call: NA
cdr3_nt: TGTGCCAGCAGTTCACCCCCAGGGTTACTGAGCTACACCTTC
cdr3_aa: CASSSPPGLLSYTF

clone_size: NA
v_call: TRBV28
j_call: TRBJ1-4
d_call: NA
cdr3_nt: TGTGCCAGCAGCGCCAGGGAGGCGGCTAATGAAAAACTGTTTTTT
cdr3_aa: CASSAREAANEKLFF

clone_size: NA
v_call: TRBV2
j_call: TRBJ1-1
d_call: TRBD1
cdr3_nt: TGTGCCAGCAGTGTTCAGGGACAGGGGAACACTGAAGCTTTCTTT
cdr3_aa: CASSVQGQGNTEAFF

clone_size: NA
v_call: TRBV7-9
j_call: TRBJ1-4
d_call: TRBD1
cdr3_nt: TGTGCCAGCAGCTTGGGCAGGGGGCTTGAAAAACTGTTTTTT
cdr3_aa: CASSLGRGLEKLFF

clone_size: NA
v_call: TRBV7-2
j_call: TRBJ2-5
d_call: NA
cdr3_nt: TGTGCCAGCAGCCCCGGGATCCAAGAGACCCAGTACTTC
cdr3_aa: CASSPGIQETQYF

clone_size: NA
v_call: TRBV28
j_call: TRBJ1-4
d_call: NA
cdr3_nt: TGTGCCAGCAGCGGCCCAGGGGCGCCTAATGAAAAACTGTTTTTT
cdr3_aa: CASSGPGAPNEKLFF

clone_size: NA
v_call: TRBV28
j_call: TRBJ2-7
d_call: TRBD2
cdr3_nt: TGTGCCAGCAGTTCCGGGACTAGGCCGTTCGGGCGGTACTTC
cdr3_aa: CASSSGTRPFGRYF

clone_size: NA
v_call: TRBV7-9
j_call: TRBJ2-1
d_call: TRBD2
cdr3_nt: TGTGCCAGCAGCCCCGTCCTAGCGGGGGGTGGGAATGAGCAGTTCTTC
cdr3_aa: CASSPVLAGGGNEQFF

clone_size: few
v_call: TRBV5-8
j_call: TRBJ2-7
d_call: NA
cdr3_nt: TGTGCCAGCAGCTTGGCTCGGTCGTACAGTGGCTCCTACGAGCAGTACTTC
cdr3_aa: CASSLARSYSGSYEQYF

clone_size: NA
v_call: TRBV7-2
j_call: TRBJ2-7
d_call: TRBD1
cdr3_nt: TGTGCCAGCAGCTTTACAGGGGCCTACGAGCAGTACTTC
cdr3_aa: CASSFTGAYEQYF

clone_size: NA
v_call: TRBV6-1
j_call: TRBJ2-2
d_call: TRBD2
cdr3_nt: TGTGCCAGCAGTGGACTAGCGGGAGTCCGGAACACCGGGGAGCTGTTTTTT
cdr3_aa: CASSGLAGVRNTGELFF

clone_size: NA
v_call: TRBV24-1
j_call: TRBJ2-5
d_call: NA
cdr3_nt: TGTGCCACCAGTGACTGGGCAGAACAAGAGACCCAGTACTTC
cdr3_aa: CATSDWAEQETQYF